Reported below is one T cell receptor beta chain. What it binds is not known. Germline-derived CDR1 and CDR2 are SGHTA and FQGNSA. CDR3 length equals 12 residues. Trimming removed 2 bases at V and 6 bases at J, with 5 bases between. In TCRdb, the 5' RACE reads were re-called with MiXCR into one record per CDR3 protein. The profile shows about 44,000 distinct CDR3 sequences, 7.3% of them singletons. This sample is part of a study of T-cell memory formation after mild COVID-19. Study findings and constraints: Cross-reactive memory seemingly joined, as some responding clones were found in pre-infection memory.

The origin of this receptor is a man aged 18 to 29 who had mild COVID-19 (a few samples of this study predate the infection). Cell type and time point are not known. The sample consisted of PBMCs or a T cell subset sorted from them (not recorded which). The rearrangement links TRBV7-2 to TRBJ1-5; D is ambiguous. DNA of the CDR3: TGTGCCAGCAGCTTAAAGGGTCAGCCCCAGCATTTT. Translating it yields CASSLKGQPQHF.